This TCR beta chain came from a study of T cells in lung cancer brain metastases (dated 2018 in TCRdb). Concerning the study at large: Most of the roughly 20 patients had a history of tobacco use, with a median of approximately 40 pack-years. About 90% of the 20 patients received no interval therapy between primary and metastasis resection. A median interval of roughly 50 weeks was observed between acquisition of the primary and brain metastasis specimens. TCR beta CDR3 repertoires were compared between fully resected primary non-small cell lung cancers and paired brain metastases. The cohort included approximately 20 patients who provided approximately 40 specimens, with each patient contributing one primary lung lesion and one brain metastasis. The median age of the patients at first diagnosis was around 54 years, and the group included about 9 males and 11 to 12 females. The average DNA integrity number was approximately 3.6 in both primary and metastatic specimens, and the two sites did not differ significantly. General study outcomes and caveats: Most clones were specific to a single lesion, and paired lesions overlapped only to a limited degree (mean Morisita index about 0.2). DNA fragmentation in the FFPE samples may have kept the complete infiltrating T cell repertoire from being retrieved. Brain metastases contained significantly fewer unique productive clones than the paired primaries (median roughly 1,500 versus 4,600). It was not possible to control for the effects of preoperative corticosteroids on T cell infiltration in brain metastases. A significantly larger repertoire fraction was made up by the ten most abundant clones in brain metastases than in primaries, which was suggestive of clonal expansion.

Patients had resection either for delayed recurrence of a solitary brain metastasis or for synchronous oligometastatic disease. Patients with a history of multiple malignancies were excluded so that cancers other than NSCLC would not be included. Tumor areas were macrodissected from four to six deparaffinized 10 um unstained sections, using marked H&E slides as a guide. Every specimen was formalin-fixed and paraffin-embedded (FFPE). The AllPrep DNA/RNA FFPE Kit was used to extract genomic DNA. Each sample received about 2.24 to 5.5 ug of genomic DNA as input, and the DNA input was kept equal within each pair of samples. TCR beta libraries were constructed with the immunoSEQ hsTCRbeta Kit, with multiplexed V and J gene primers used across two PCR steps. Pooled libraries with positive and negative controls were sequenced on an Illumina MiSeq using a 100-cycle paired-end protocol. From the authors' description of their analysis: The immunoSEQ vendor processed the raw data into normalized, annotated TCR beta repertoire reports. Richness was defined as unique clones by nucleotide sequence, with iChao1 and Efron-Thisted estimators extrapolating total richness. Pielou's evenness, Simpson's index, top-ten clone proportional abundance, and Morisita overlap index were used to characterize and compare paired lesions. The immuneACCESS repertoire file appears here via TCRdb, limited to in-frame rearrangements. These files lack a portion of the clones; in checked studies, under half of the deficit traces to unresolved V genes, and the cause of the others is not known. That table gives V, J and clone size, and the DNA gave D and trimming. The sample table lists thousands of clones, roughly 90% of them with a count of one. The ten largest clonotypes hold more than 5% of the sample.

For this clone: The specificity of this receptor is unknown. Per-nucleotide qualities are absent, and no much larger clonotype sits a single base away.

Including the terminal cysteine and phenylalanine, the CDR3 comprises 13 residues. Only the CDR3 part of the read is kept: 39 bases, read in frame from the first base. According to the germline V gene (reference sequence), CDR1 reads PRHDT and CDR2 reads FYEKMQ. Trimming removed 5 bases from V and 11 bases from J, leaving 19 bases between the germline ends. Sequenced sample: tumor tissue from the primary lung tumor. The cell subset or site tag for this specimen amounts to: primary lung cancer lesion. The sequence was obtained from a woman in her fifties or sixties with non-small cell lung cancer. This chain is built from TRBV13 and TRBJ2-7, with the D gene uncertain. DNA sequence: TGTGCCAGCAGCGTCATATCAATTGCTAGAAAGTACTTC. Its translation is CASSVISIARKYF.